This T cell receptor (beta chain) comes out of a study of shared clonotypes between healthy human individuals. Study conclusions and caveats: Non-shared clonotypes displayed generation probabilities falling below those of clonotypes present in all four donors.

Worth noting for this clone: What it binds is not known.

The CDR3 sequence is 15 residues long. Germline V gene data show CDR1 as GTSNPN and CDR2 as SVGIG (reference sequence). V was cut by 0 bases and J by 4 bases, with 15 bases left in between. Nashville, Tennessee was home to all donors, who were Caucasian adults. Libraries were prepared by immunoSEQ multiplex PCR; TCRdb keeps only in-frame clonotypes and omits some of them. Altogether under 1,100,000 clones are present, about 70% being singletons, with the ten largest covering around 1.5%. Sequencing used memory CD4+ T cells sorted from blood. Regarding subset: CD45RA-negative fraction. V and J are TRBV30 and TRBJ1-2, with D perhaps TRBD1 (5 bases). This receptor was obtained from a man younger than 35 in good health. The CDR3 here is CAWSVPGGVGYGYTF. CDR3 nucleotide sequence: TGTGCCTGGAGTGTACCTGGGGGAGTGGGCTATGGCTACACCTTC.